Each of the 7 T cell receptor beta chains below was sequenced from the same sample in a study of blood T cells in healthy people across ages. Primed by a sample-barcoded 5' primer and a J-beta primer mix, a second PCR proceeded for roughly 6 to 12 cycles. TCRdb called the 5' RACE reads again in MiXCR, with one record for every CDR3 protein. The data contain fewer than 2 million distinct CDR3 sequences, about 39% of them singletons. Sequences were obtained from blood. The receptors originated from a human donor in good health.

The rearrangement joins TRBV5-1 to TRBJ2-1; unclear D gene. The CDR3 loop spans 13 amino acids. CDR1 is SGHRS and CDR2 is YFSETQ in the germline V gene. V lost 0 bases and J 6 bases, leaving 7 bases between the germline ends. CDR3 region: CASSLVSSNEQFF. The CDR3 region has the DNA TGCGCCAGCAGCTTGGTTTCTAGCAATGAGCAGTTCTTC.

The chain has TRBV10-3 and TRBJ2-5, with D hard to call. V lost 3 bases, J lost 0 bases, and 11 bases lay in between. The CDR3 runs 15 residues. Germline V gene sequence: CDR1 ENHRY, CDR2 SYGVKD. The CDR3: CAISDPKVDQETQYF. CDR3 nucleotide sequence: TGTGCCATCAGTGACCCGAAGGTAGACCAAGAGACCCAGTACTTC.

This clonotype was counted between two and nine times. The germline gene is not matched at one end of the junction; a read error may be the cause. This sequence joins TRBV7-7 and TRBJ2-5; 8 nucleotides line up with TRBD1. Germline CDR1 reads SSHAT; CDR2 reads FNYEAQ (reference sequence). There are 14 residues in the CDR3. This CDR3 reads CASSVRTGRQTQYF. CDR3 coding DNA: TGTGCTAGCAGCGTAAGGACAGGGAGGCAGACCCAGTACTTC.

This clonotype has more than one count but fewer than ten. V is TRBV5-1 and J is TRBJ2-5, with TRBD1 matching 7 bases. This CDR3 is 15 amino acids long. Trimming took 2 bases from V and 3 from J; bases not matched to a gene: 7. CDR1 is SGHRS, CDR2 YFSETQ, per germline. DNA for the CDR3: TGCGCCAGCAGCTTCGGGACAGCCTTTGAAGAGACCCAGTACTTC. It encodes CASSFGTAFEETQYF.

The chain links TRBV9 to TRBJ1-1, with unresolved D. Per germline, CDR1 SGDLS and CDR2 YYNGEE. V lost 0 bases to trimming and J lost 1 base, with 7 bases between them. The length of the CDR3 is 14 residues. The CDR3 is CASSVGVGNTEAFF. DNA for the CDR3: TGTGCCAGCAGCGTAGGGGTAGGGAACACTGAAGCTTTCTTT. Full variable domain (remainder filled in from reference TRBV9 and TRBJ1-1): DSGVTQTPKHLITATGQRVTLRCSPRSGDLSVYWYQQSLDQGLQFLIQYYNGEERAKGNILERFSAQQFPDLHSELNLSSLELGDSALYFCASSVGVGNTEAFFGQGTRLTVV.

This chain joins TRBV27 and TRBJ1-5; D is unresolved. V was trimmed by 6 bases and J by 6 bases, leaving 15 bases between them. Germline assignment: CDR1 MNHEY and CDR2 SMNVEV (reference sequence). This CDR3 contains 14 residues. Here the CDR3 reads CASRLRDNGQPQHF. The CDR3 nucleotides read TGTGCCAGCAGGTTAAGGGATAACGGTCAGCCCCAGCATTTT.

Comment on this clonotype: The junction departs from the called germline gene at one end, perhaps through a read error. This chain links TRBV12-3 or TRBV12-4 with TRBJ2-3; D tentatively fits TRBD1 or TRBD2 (5 bases each). The length of the CDR3 is 14 residues. CDR3 loop: CAGSFRGFTDTQYF. CDR3 DNA: TGTGCCGGCAGTTTTCGGGGCTTCACAGATACGCAGTATTTT.